The rows below give T cell receptor beta chains drawn from one sample of a study of shared clonotypes between healthy human individuals. The assay was immunoSEQ multiplex PCR, and TCRdb's table has in-frame clones only and misses some. This table holds under 150,000 clones, more than 65% found once. Specimen: memory CD8+ T cells sorted from blood. These TCRs come from a woman younger than 45 in good health. Each CDR3 is given with its conserved first and last residue. A D gene is named only where the DNA matches it firmly. A clone size is listed for some rows: how often the clone was seen (once, few, many), or a class if it is expanded.

TRBV6-5,NA,TRBJ1-3,14,NA,TGTGCCAGCAGTACCGGAGGATTGGGAAACACCATATATTTT,CASSTGGLGNTIYF
TRBV6-4,NA,TRBJ2-3,14,few,TGTGCCAGCAGCGCCACAGAAGAGGGGGATACGCAGTATTTT,CASSATEEGDTQYF
TRBV5-1,NA,TRBJ2-7,14,NA,TGCGCCAGCAGCTTGTTTCAGGGACCCTACGAGCAGTACTTC,CASSLFQGPYEQYF
TRBV4-1,NA,TRBJ2-7,15,few,TGCGCCAGCAGCTTGGGGCAGTACTACTCCTACGAGCAGTACTTC,CASSLGQYYSYEQYF
TRBV25-1,NA,TRBJ2-7,14,few,TGTGCCAGCAGTGAAGGGACGGGGTCCTACGAGCAGTACTTC,CASSEGTGSYEQYF
TRBV15,TRBD2,TRBJ2-1,16,NA,TGTGCCACCGGTTCTAGCGGACTCGACTCCTACAATGAGCAGTTCTTC,CATGSSGLDSYNEQFF
TRBV5-4,NA,TRBJ1-2,14,once,TGTGCCAGCAGCTTGGGAACAGCTAATTATGGCTACACCTTC,CASSLGTANYGYTF
TRBV5-1,TRBD1,TRBJ2-3,16,NA,TGCGCCAGCAGCTTCGGACAGGGATTTTCGGTAGATACGCAGTATTTT,CASSFGQGFSVDTQYF
TRBV7-3,NA,TRBJ1-1,13,NA,TGTGCCAGCAGCTTTGGGATGAACACTGAAGCTTTCTTT,CASSFGMNTEAFF
TRBV18,NA,TRBJ1-5,13,NA,TGTGCCAGCTCACCACGACTGGGTCAGCCCCAGCATTTT,CASSPRLGQPQHF
TRBV7-6,NA,TRBJ2-1,16,few,TGTGCCAGCAGCTTAATTTTAGGAGGAGAAGAGAATGAGCAGTTCTTC,CASSLILGGEENEQFF
TRBV4-1,NA,TRBJ1-1,15,once,TGCGCCAGCAGCAACCGGGACATCTTGAACACTGAAGCTTTCTTT,CASSNRDILNTEAFF
TRBV5-6,NA,TRBJ1-1,12,NA,TGTGCCAGCAGCGCAGTGTGGACTGAAGCTTTCTTT,CASSAVWTEAFF
TRBV27,NA,TRBJ2-7,16,NA,TGTGCCAGCAGTAAACGCCAGGGGCCTACCGGATACGAGCAGTACTTC,CASSKRQGPTGYEQYF
TRBV4-1,NA,TRBJ1-5,13,NA,TGCGCCAGCAGCTCCTCAGGCTATCAGCCCCAGCATTTT,CASSSSGYQPQHF
TRBV7-6,NA,TRBJ2-1,16,NA,TGTGCCAGCAGCCACCTTTACTGGGACTTCGGCAATGAGCAGTTCTTC,CASSHLYWDFGNEQFF
TRBV6-4,TRBD2,TRBJ2-1,16,NA,TGTGCCAGCAGTTACTTACTAGCGGGAGTTGGAGGAGAGCAGTTCTTC,CASSYLLAGVGGEQFF
TRBV5-6,TRBD1,TRBJ1-2,15,NA,TGTGCCAGCAGCTTGTTTGACAGGGCTGGGTATGGCTACACCTTC,CASSLFDRAGYGYTF
TRBV7-6,NA,TRBJ2-1,14,NA,TGTGCCAGCAGCTTTCAGGAAGCTGACAATGAGCAGTTCTTC,CASSFQEADNEQFF
TRBV19,TRBD1,TRBJ2-3,15,many,TGTGCCAGCCAACGACAGGGGATGGGCACAGATACGCAGTATTTT,CASQRQGMGTDTQYF
TRBV7-9,NA,TRBJ2-1,16,NA,TGTGCCAGCAGTTGGGGGGACGGACTTCTTAACAATGAGCAGTTCTTC,CASSWGDGLLNNEQFF
TRBV19,NA,TRBJ2-1,17,NA,TGTGCCAGTAGACCCTATTTAGGGGGATCCTCCTACAATGAGCAGTTCTTC,CASRPYLGGSSYNEQFF
TRBV4-1,NA,TRBJ1-6,16,NA,TGCGCCAGCAGCCAAAGAAGGCCTTTTTTAGGTTCACCCCTCCACTTT,CASSQRRPFLGSPLHF
TRBV9,TRBD1,TRBJ2-7,14,NA,TGTGCCAGCAGCCCCTGGGACAGCGCCTACGAGCAGTACTTC,CASSPWDSAYEQYF
TRBV19,TRBD1,TRBJ2-7,15,NA,TGTGCCAGTAGTAGAAGCCGGGACAGGCCCTACGAGCAGTACTTC,CASSRSRDRPYEQYF
TRBV7-9,NA,TRBJ2-7,16,NA,TGTGCCAGCAGCTTAGTCCGTGGCGGATACTCCTACGAGCAGTACTTC,CASSLVRGGYSYEQYF
TRBV30,TRBD1,TRBJ1-2,14,NA,TGTGCCTGGAGTGTCCCGGGACAGTTCTATGGCTACACCTTC,CAWSVPGQFYGYTF
TRBV11-1,NA,TRBJ2-7,12,once,TGTGCCAGCAGCTTGTACTCCGGCGAGCAGTACTTC,CASSLYSGEQYF
TRBV6-6,NA,TRBJ2-6,15,NA,TGTGCCAGCAGTTACGGTAGCTCTGGGGCCAACGTCCTGACTTTC,CASSYGSSGANVLTF
TRBV13,TRBD2,TRBJ2-5,13,NA,TGTGCCAGCGGTAGCGGGATGGGGGAGACCCAGTACTTC,CASGSGMGETQYF
TRBV7-1,NA,TRBJ2-7,13,NA,TGTGCCAGCAGCCCAGGACCTGGCTACGAGCAGTACTTC,CASSPGPGYEQYF
TRBV27,NA,TRBJ1-5,16,NA,TGTGCCAGCAGTTTAGACAGCACAGGGTTAGGACAGCCCCAGCATTTT,CASSLDSTGLGQPQHF
TRBV7-9,NA,TRBJ1-1,14,NA,TGTGCCAGCAGCGGACAGAATGAGGACACTGAAGCTTTCTTT,CASSGQNEDTEAFF
TRBV5-8,NA,TRBJ2-3,11,NA,TGTGCCAGCAGCTTCTCTAATACGCAGTATTTT,CASSFSNTQYF
TRBV28,NA,TRBJ1-2,17,NA,TGTGCCAGCAGTACCAACAGCGCCCAAACCATTAACTATGGCTACACCTTC,CASSTNSAQTINYGYTF
TRBV9,NA,TRBJ1-1,14,few,TGTGCCAGCAGCGTAGTAGGGGGGTACACTGAAGCTTTCTTT,CASSVVGGYTEAFF
TRBV4-1,NA,TRBJ2-1,17,NA,TGCGCCAGCAGCCAAGCGGTCAGGCTGAGCTCCTACAATGAGCAGTTCTTC,CASSQAVRLSSYNEQFF
TRBV7-6,TRBD2,TRBJ2-2,17,NA,TGTGCCAGCAGCCAAGATTCTAGCGGGAGTCCCGCCGGGGAGCTGTTTTTT,CASSQDSSGSPAGELFF
TRBV7-3,TRBD2,TRBJ2-5,14,NA,TGTGCCAGCAGCTTTGGCGGGAGATCAGAGACCCAGTACTTC,CASSFGGRSETQYF
TRBV16,TRBD2,TRBJ2-7,13,NA,TGTGCCAGCAGCCAAGTGCGGGAGTACGAGCAGTACTTC,CASSQVREYEQYF
TRBV10-3,NA,TRBJ2-7,13,many,TGTGCCATCAAAGCGGAAGGGCCCTACGAGCAGTACTTC,CAIKAEGPYEQYF
TRBV15,TRBD1,TRBJ1-4,14,NA,TGTGCCACCAGCAGAGGACAGGGGAATGAAAAACTGTTTTTT,CATSRGQGNEKLFF
TRBV4-1,TRBD1,TRBJ1-5,20,few,TGCGCCAGCAGCCAAGGTCACACAGGGGAACTTGAAATAAGCAATCAGCCCCAGCATTTT,CASSQGHTGELEISNQPQHF
TRBV7-9,NA,TRBJ2-1,12,few,TGTGCCAGCAGCTACTCGTGGGATGAGCAGTTCTTC,CASSYSWDEQFF
TRBV13,TRBD2,TRBJ2-1,14,NA,TGTGCCAGCAGCTCCCGAGGACTAGCACATGAGCAGTTCTTC,CASSSRGLAHEQFF
TRBV9,NA,TRBJ2-7,15,NA,TGTGCCAGCAGCCCGCGACTAGGAGAAGTCTACGAGCAGTACTTC,CASSPRLGEVYEQYF
TRBV13,NA,TRBJ1-1,15,NA,TGTGCCAGCAGCGGGGGAGGGGGAAGGACCGATGAAGCTTTCTTT,CASSGGGGRTDEAFF
TRBV27,NA,TRBJ2-7,11,once,TGTGCCAGCAGTAACTGGTACGAGCAGTACTTC,CASSNWYEQYF
TRBV28,NA,TRBJ1-2,15,NA,TGTGCCAGCAACCTATTAATACCGGGGTCTGACGGCTACACCTTC,CASNLLIPGSDGYTF
TRBV10-3,NA,TRBJ2-7,15,NA,TGTGCCATCAGTGAGTCATTCGCGATCAATTACGAGCAGTACTTC,CAISESFAINYEQYF
TRBV15,TRBD1,TRBJ2-7,16,NA,TGTGCCACCAGCAGGGGACCGGGACAGGGGGCCGACGAGCAGTACTTC,CATSRGPGQGADEQYF
TRBV5-8,NA,TRBJ2-3,14,NA,TGTGCCAGCAGCCCGGATAGGGGCCGGAATACGCAGTATTTT,CASSPDRGRNTQYF
TRBV15,TRBD2,TRBJ2-7,18,NA,TGTGCCACCAGCAGAGAAGAGACTAGCGGGAGGGCCTTGGGCGAGCAGTACTTC,CATSREETSGRALGEQYF